One sample yielded the 29 T cell receptor beta chains listed below, sequenced in a study of neoadjuvant anti-PD-1 for oral cavity cancer. Sequencing used immunoSEQ multiplex PCR; TCRdb keeps in-frame clones, though not all of them. The sample holds 35,000 to 40,000 clones, 30% to 40% seen once. Time point noted: after neoadjuvant nivolumab, at surgical resection. The starting material was tumor tissue, obtained after nivolumab (anti-PD-1) treatment. The receptor set was obtained from a person aged 40 to 85 with oral cavity squamous cell carcinoma.

There are a few counts of this clone. The V and J genes are TRBV7-3 and TRBJ2-1, with TRBD2 as a possible D gene (5 bases). The CDR3 sequence is 14 residues long. Trimming removed 0 bases from V and 8 bases from J, with 11 bases in between. Germline V gene sequence: CDR1 SGHTA, CDR2 FQGTGA. The DNA of the CDR3 is TGTGCCAGCAGCTTAACTTCTTTCGGGGATGAGCAGTTCTTC. It is translated as CASSLTSFGDEQFF.

This rearrangement joins TRBV28 to TRBJ2-5; 14 positions agree with TRBD2. Germline V lookup: CDR1 MDHEN, CDR2 SYDVKM. The trim removed 5 bases at V and 5 bases at J, leaving 4 bases unmatched. This CDR3 is 15 amino acids long. CDR3 nucleotide sequence: TGTGCCAGCAGTCAGGGACTAGCGGGAGTTGAGACCCAGTACTTC. It translates to CASSQGLAGVETQYF.

This chain uses TRBV25-1 with TRBJ1-1; 8 bases match TRBD1. Germline assignment: CDR1 MGHDK and CDR2 SYGVNS. Losses at the gene ends were 6 bases for V and 11 bases for J; bases not matched to a gene: 5. This CDR3 is 11 amino acids long. CDR3 sequence: CASRQGAYAFF. In DNA, the CDR3 is TGTGCCAGCAGGCAGGGGGCTTATGCTTTCTTT. The entire variable domain, with the rest obtained from reference TRBV25-1 and TRBJ1-1, is as follows: EADIYQTPRYLVIGTGKKITLECSQTMGHDKMYWYQQDPGMELHLIHYSYGVNSTEKGDLSSESTVSRIRTEHFPLTLESARPSHTSQYLCASRQGAYAFFGQGTRLTVV.

This clone showed up just a few times. The chain links TRBV13 to TRBJ1-2; possible D gene TRBD1, 5 bases. The CDR3 is made up of 17 amino acids. Trimming shortened V by 0 bases and J by 0 bases, and 14 bases separated the two germline ends. Germline CDR1 PRHDT, CDR2 FYEKMQ (reference sequence). CDR3 nucleotides: TGTGCCAGCAGCTTAGGCCCCATGAGGGGTGCTAACTATGGCTACACCTTC. Translating gives CASSLGPMRGANYGYTF.

The chain uses TRBV6-5 and TRBJ1-2; 8 nucleotides match TRBD1. Germline CDR1 and CDR2: MNHEY and SVGAGI. The CDR3 has 15 amino acids. The V gene end was trimmed by 6 bases and the J gene end by 10 bases; junction bases not matched to a gene: 16. CDR3 in amino acids: CASSLLAGGAGSYTF. The CDR3, as DNA: TGTGCCAGCAGCCTACTAGCAGGGGGCGCGGGGTCCTACACCTTC.

This chain links TRBV11-1 with TRBJ1-3; D not resolved. This CDR3 has 15 amino acids. Trimming pared 5 bases from V and 0 bases from J, leaving 11 bases between. The germline V gene encodes CDR1 SGHAT and CDR2 FQDESV (reference sequence). CDR3 nucleotides: TGTGCCAGCAGCCTGGTAGGCCTCTCTGGAAACACCATATATTTT. This translates into CASSLVGLSGNTIYF.

By frequency in the sample, this clone is medium-sized. The rearrangement joins TRBV15 to TRBJ1-1; D uncertain. The CDR3 has 13 residues. The V end lost 5 bases, the J end lost 8 bases, and 15 bases lay between the germline ends. CDR1 is LNHNV, CDR2 YYDKDF, per germline (reference sequence). CDR3 region: CATSQRGRPEAFF. The CDR3 DNA sequence: TGTGCCACCAGCCAGCGAGGGAGGCCGGAAGCTTTCTTT.

This chain joins TRBV30 and TRBJ1-2, with 8 bases lining up with TRBD1. The germline V gene has CDR1 GTSNPN and CDR2 SVGIG (reference sequence). The V and J ends lost 5 bases and 4 bases, in that order; junction bases with no gene match: 9. CDR3 size: 14 residues. DNA for the CDR3: TGTGCCTGGGGGACAGGACAATATAGCTATGGCTACACCTTC. As protein: CAWGTGQYSYGYTF.

The CDR3 sequence is CASSSRPEGGVSPLHF. In DNA, the CDR3 is TGTGCCAGCAGCTCCCGACCGGAAGGGGGTGTTTCACCCCTCCACTTT. The V call is TRBV7-8, the J call TRBJ1-6, with D perhaps matching TRBD1 (6 bases). The V end lost 4 bases, the J end lost 9 bases, and 19 bases lay between the germline ends. Germline V gene lookup returns CDR1 SGHVS and CDR2 FQNEAQ. The CDR3 runs 16 residues.

This clone was counted between two and nine times. V and J are TRBV11-2 and TRBJ2-5; a weak D match, TRBD1 (6 bases). Germline lookup yields CDR1 SGHAT and CDR2 FQNNGV. The CDR3 is 15 residues long. V lost 6 bases to trimming and J lost 0 bases, with 14 bases between them. The chain's CDR3 is CASRRPGTYQETQYF. The CDR3 DNA reads as TGTGCCAGCAGACGCCCCGGGACATACCAAGAGACCCAGTACTTC.

In its sample, this clone was seen a few times. V is TRBV19 and J is TRBJ1-1; tentatively, D is TRBD1 (6 bases). The CDR3 is 12 amino acids. Trimming removed 6 bases at V and 9 bases at J, with 14 bases between. The germline CDR1 and CDR2 sequences are LNHDA and SQIVND (reference sequence). This CDR3 reads CASSQQGGKAFF. The DNA of the CDR3 is TGTGCCAGTAGCCAACAGGGTGGGAAAGCTTTCTTT.

The chain combines TRBV7-2 with TRBJ1-6, with D perhaps matching TRBD1 (5 bases). The length of the CDR3 is 12 residues. V lost 8 bases to trimming and J lost 11 bases, with 13 bases between them. Germline V gene sequence: CDR1 SGHTA, CDR2 FQGNSA. The CDR3 spells CASSTGHPPLHF. Here the CDR3 DNA reads TGTGCCAGCTCCACAGGACACCCACCCCTCCACTTT.

The gene calls are TRBV10-2 and TRBJ2-1, with no clear D. This CDR3 contains 13 residues. The germline gives CDR1 WSHSY, CDR2 SAAADI. The V gene lost 8 bases and the J gene lost 6 bases, with 14 bases spanning the gap. The CDR3 is CASRPELSNEQFF. The CDR3, as DNA: TGCGCCAGCCGGCCAGAGTTAAGCAATGAGCAGTTCTTC.

This clone has a handful of counts. This chain connects TRBV7-6 to TRBJ2-1, with D unresolved. The germline V gene has CDR1 SGHVS and CDR2 FNYEAQ. The ends were cut back, 1 base at V and 10 bases at J, with 8 bases in the middle. The CDR3 has 12 amino acids. The CDR3 sequence is CASSLGAGEQFF. The CDR3, as DNA: TGTGCCAGCAGCTTAGGTGCCGGCGAGCAGTTCTTC. Drawing the rest from reference TRBV7-6 and TRBJ2-1, the complete variable domain is GAGVSQSPRYKVTKRGQDVALRCDPISGHVSLYWYRQALGQGPEFLTYFNYEAQQDKSGLPNDRFSAERPEGSISTLTIQRTEQRDSAMYRCASSLGAGEQFFGPGTRLTVL.

The chain employs TRBV5-1 and TRBJ2-7; 13 nucleotides agree with TRBD2. The CDR3 has 17 amino acids. Germline V gene data show CDR1 as SGHRS and CDR2 as YFSETQ. V was pared by 4 bases and J by 1 base, with 8 bases of the junction left unmatched. This chain's CDR3 is CASSQPGLAGYSYEQYF. CDR3 DNA sequence: TGCGCCAGCAGCCAACCGGGACTAGCGGGATATTCCTACGAGCAGTACTTC.

The rearrangement joins TRBV13 to TRBJ2-1; 9 positions agree with TRBD2. CDR1 and CDR2 from the germline V gene are PRHDT and FYEKMQ (reference sequence). This CDR3 region has 13 residues. J was trimmed by 10 bases and V by 5 bases; bases with no gene match: 6. CDR3 DNA: TGTGCCAGCAGCGTTTATAGCGGGAGAGAGCAGTTCTTC. As protein: CASSVYSGREQFF.

With regard to this clone: This likely stems from a read error, as it lies one base from a far larger clone. V and J are TRBV5-4 and TRBJ1-1; 10 nucleotides agree with TRBD1. V lost 2 bases, J lost 0 bases, and 7 bases stayed unmatched. The germline V gene has CDR1 SGHNT and CDR2 YYREEE (reference sequence). The CDR3 runs 17 residues. CDR3 nucleotide sequence: TGTGCCAGCAGCTTCTCGACAGGGGGCCCTGTGAACACTGAAGCTTTCTTT. Its translation: CASSFSTGGPVNTEAFF.

This clone was counted only a few times. The chain recombines TRBV27 with TRBJ1-5, with TRBD1 identical over 7 bases. CDR3 length equals 16 residues. With 5 bases clipped from V and 2 bases from J, the junction kept 9 bases outside the gene matches. Germline V CDR1 and CDR2: MNHEY, SMNVEV (reference sequence). CDR3 protein: CASSERSTGRNQPQHF. DNA for the CDR3: TGTGCCAGCAGTGAGAGATCGACAGGGCGCAATCAGCCCCAGCATTTT.

The rearrangement links TRBV7-6 to TRBJ2-2; the match to TRBD2 covers 10 bases. The CDR3 sequence is 16 residues long. V lost 2 bases, J lost 5 bases, and 5 bases stayed unmatched. Germline CDR1 SGHVS, CDR2 FNYEAQ. The CDR3 coding sequence is TGTGCCAGCAGCTTATCTAGCGGGGGCGGGACCGGGGAGCTGTTTTTT. Its protein is CASSLSSGGGTGELFF.

V gene TRBV6-1 combines with J gene TRBJ1-2; D might be TRBD1 (5 bases). Germline CDR1 is MNHNS and CDR2 is SASEGT. The CDR3 totals 14 residues. The germline V and J ends were trimmed by 2 bases and 6 bases, with 13 bases remaining between them. The chain's CDR3 is CASSEWAGRDGYTF. CDR3 in DNA: TGTGCCAGCAGTGAATGGGCAGGGAGAGATGGCTACACCTTC.

This chain uses TRBV6-5 with TRBJ2-7, with D perhaps being TRBD1 or TRBD2 (5 bases each). In germline, CDR1 is MNHEY, CDR2 SVGAGI. The CDR3 sequence is 15 residues long. V lost 6 bases and J lost 2, with 17 bases in between. This CDR3 is CASSPTGPGPYEQYF. The CDR3 nucleotides read TGTGCCAGCAGCCCGACGGGGCCGGGGCCCTACGAGCAGTACTTC.

This chain joins TRBV15 and TRBJ2-3; tentative D call: TRBD1 (6 bases). The V gene lost 7 bases and the J gene lost 4 bases, with 15 bases spanning the gap. The CDR3 length is 14 residues. CDR1 LNHNV and CDR2 YYDKDF come from the germline V gene (reference sequence). CDR3 residues: CATTYRVGADTQYF. As DNA, the CDR3 is TGTGCCACCACGTACAGGGTCGGCGCAGATACGCAGTATTTT.

This clone was recorded a few times. The rearrangement links TRBV27 to TRBJ2-6; D unclear. V lost 8 bases, J lost 4 bases, and 9 bases lay in between. The CDR3 has 13 residues. CDR1 MNHEY and CDR2 SMNVEV come from the germline V gene (reference sequence). The CDR3 loop is CASGQAGANVLTF. CDR3 DNA: TGTGCCAGCGGGCAGGCCGGGGCCAACGTCCTGACTTTC.

In this sample, this clone turned up a few times. The rearrangement links TRBV12-2 to TRBJ2-5; the DNA was not used to check the table's D call, TRBD2. TRBV12-2 is a pseudogene segment. This CDR3 has 17 amino acids. DNA for the CDR3: TGTGCAAGTCGCTCCACCCAACTAGCGGGAGTCGGAGAGACCCAGTACTTC. Protein: CASRSTQLAGVGETQYF.

This clone has just a few counts. The chain joins TRBV7-2 to TRBJ2-7, with D possibly being TRBD2 (6 bases). Trimming shortened V by 5 bases and J by 6 bases, and 17 bases separated the two germline ends. The CDR3 is made up of 14 amino acids. Germline V gives CDR1 SGHTA, CDR2 FQGNSA. CDR3 nucleotides: TGTGCCAGCAGCACATTCGAAGGGAGGACCGAGCAGTACTTC. Its protein product is CASSTFEGRTEQYF.

This clone was found a few times. This chain uses TRBV6-1 with TRBJ2-7, with TRBD2 matching 10 bases. V trimming: 5 bases; J trimming: 4 bases; junction bases outside the gene matches: 5. This CDR3 contains 14 residues. Germline assignment: CDR1 MNHNS and CDR2 SASEGT. CDR3 DNA sequence: TGTGCCAGCAGTTTCAGCGGGAGGGGATACGAGCAGTACTTC. Translation gives CASSFSGRGYEQYF.

The genes are TRBV19 and TRBJ2-1, with TRBD1 matching 7 bases. Germline lookup yields CDR1 LNHDA and CDR2 SQIVND (reference sequence). The CDR3 is 17 amino acids. V shed 5 bases and J 7 bases; nucleotides not matched to a gene: 17. The CDR3 nucleotides are TGTGCCAGTAGTTCCCCGTTCGGACAGGTTAAAAGGAATGAGCAGTTCTTC. It yields the protein CASSSPFGQVKRNEQFF.

In this sample, this clone turned up a few times. V is TRBV2 and J is TRBJ1-4; no clear D. Per germline, CDR1 SNHLY and CDR2 FYNNEI. The length of the CDR3 is 16 residues. The germline V and J ends were trimmed by 2 bases and 8 bases, with 18 bases remaining between them. The CDR3 region is CASSEKRAPGGEKLFF. The CDR3 bases are TGTGCCAGCAGTGAAAAACGTGCTCCCGGCGGGGAAAAACTGTTTTTT.

This clone occurred a few times. The J gene is TRBJ2-3, the V gene TRBV7-9; D gene ambiguous. Germline CDR1 is SEHNR and CDR2 is FQNEAQ (reference sequence). The CDR3 spans 12 residues. V lost 7 bases and J 2 bases, leaving 7 bases between the germline ends. This CDR3 is CASKPLTDTQYF. The CDR3 DNA is TGTGCCAGCAAACCACTCACAGATACGCAGTATTTT.